The TCR beta chain under discussion was sequenced for a study of breast tumors, draining lymph nodes, adjacent tissues. Study observations and caveats: Compared with basal-like, luminal-like tumors shared significantly more repertoire with nontumor tissue. Tumor TCR diversity was below lymph nodes but above nontumor tissue. The lymph node origin of tumor T cells was framed as consistent with a hypothesis, not demonstrated. The data were judged consistent with most tumor T cells coming from lymph node and expanding in tumor.

The CDR3 extends over 12 amino acids. Germline-derived CDR1 and CDR2 are SEHNR and FQNEAQ (reference sequence). Trimming left V 4 bases short and J 5 bases short, with 9 bases between. One entry per CDR3 protein results from TCRdb running MiXCR on the multiplex PCR reads. The sample has some 120,000 distinct CDR3 sequences; 15% to 20% are singletons. The lymph nodes were axillary draining lymph nodes from breast cancer patients. This clonotype was counted ten times or more. The target antigen is unknown. Sequenced sample: axillary lymph node tissue. The receptor comes from a female donor with breast cancer. Some clones in this sample may be carry-over from other donors' samples. The chain joins TRBV7-9 to TRBJ2-7, with no clear D. The CDR3 spells CASSYGRDEQYF. The CDR3 nucleotides are TGTGCCAGCAGCTATGGCCGAGACGAGCAGTACTTC.